The clone carrying this TCR beta chain was observed a single time. The antigen is unknown. The data were taken from a study of cytomegalovirus exposure and HLA in healthy donors. Study details: The 100 to 150 validation repertoires and the roughly 680 first-cohort repertoires shared a platform, a later analysis reported.

The germline gives CDR1 SGHVS, CDR2 FNYEAQ. This CDR3 region has 16 residues. V dropped 1 base and J dropped 5; count of bases not matched to a gene: 6. Study findings and constraints: The listing of 150 to 200 TCR beta chains classed them as cytomegalovirus-associated.

Using immunoSEQ multiplex PCR, the repertoire was profiled, and TCRdb retains in-frame clones only, with some absent. The sample shows about 120,000 clones, over 65% of them seen only once. The TCR sequence derives from a woman in her twenties or thirties in good health and CMV-seronegative. The chain combines TRBV7-6 with TRBJ2-3, with 10 bases identical to TRBD2. The sample taken for sequencing was PBMCs. The CDR3 spells CASSLGSGGAIDTQYF. The CDR3 DNA sequence: TGTGCCAGCAGCTTAGGAAGCGGGGGGGCCATAGATACGCAGTATTTT.